The 26 T cell receptor beta chains reported below all come from one sample, sequenced in a study of naive and memory T cell subsets. Sample treatment: skin biopsy from PPD injection site in Mantoux-positive individual. Cells were not sorted; total RNA input targeted about 1 to 1000 ng. Alpha and beta constant region primers primed reverse transcription for blood and skin samples. Via MiXCR, TCRdb re-called the UMI-ligation and nested PCR reads, giving one row per CDR3 protein. The sample has under 20,000 distinct CDR3 sequences, less than 9.5% seen once. The sample here was skin, taken from a tuberculin skin test site. The receptors originated from an adult in good health.

This chain joins TRBV19 and TRBJ1-4; D not resolved. CDR3 size: 15 residues. Germline V gives CDR1 LNHDA, CDR2 SQIVND (reference sequence). V was shortened by 7 bases and J by 2 bases, with 14 bases between the two germline ends. This chain's CDR3 is CASTLRFPTNEKLFF. CDR3 DNA: TGTGCCAGTACCCTCCGTTTTCCCACTAATGAAAAACTGTTTTTT.

This clonotype was counted at least ten times. V usage is TRBV6-4 and J usage is TRBJ2-3, with TRBD2 matching over 12 bases. V was pared by 5 bases and J by 1 base, with 1 base of the junction left unmatched. CDR1 MRHNA and CDR2 SNTAGT come from the germline V gene. The CDR3 consists of 15 residues. The CDR3 here is CASSWTSGGTDTQYF. The CDR3 DNA is TGTGCCAGCAGTTGGACTAGCGGGGGCACAGATACGCAGTATTTT.

There are many counts of this clonotype. V and J are TRBV10-3 and TRBJ2-4, with 8 bases lining up with TRBD1. CDR3 length: 15 amino acids. Trimming removed 7 bases from V and 7 bases from J; junction bases left unmatched: 12. Germline V gives CDR1 ENHRY, CDR2 SYGVKD. CDR3 DNA: TGTGCCATCACCGATGGGGCAGGGGGCAATAACATTCAGTACTTC. As protein: CAITDGAGGNNIQYF.

CDR3: CASSYARRDSSYEQYF. In DNA, the CDR3 is TGTGCCAGCAGTTACGCACGCCGGGACAGCTCGTACGAGCAGTACTTC. The chain links TRBV28 to TRBJ2-7, with TRBD1 identical over 7 bases. The germline gives CDR1 MDHEN, CDR2 SYDVKM. V lost 4 bases, J lost 4 bases, and 13 bases stayed unmatched. The CDR3 loop spans 16 amino acids. The full variable domain, with the rest looked up from reference TRBV28 and TRBJ2-7, is DVKVTQSSRYLVKRTGEKVFLECVQDMDHENMFWYRQDPGLGLRLIYFSYDVKMKEKGDIPEGYSVSREKKERFSLILESASTNQTSMYLCASSYARRDSSYEQYFGPGTRLTVT.

This clonotype was seen at least ten times. Germline is not matched at one junction end, which may reflect a read error. V usage is TRBV3-1 and J usage is TRBJ2-7; D is possibly TRBD1 (5 bases). From germline, CDR1 is LGHDT and CDR2 YNNKEL (reference sequence). The CDR3 extends over 14 amino acids. CDR3: CASSQGTGQGEPYF. DNA of the CDR3: TGTGCCAGCAGCCAAGGGACCGGCCAGGGTGAGCCGTACTTC.

As regards this clonotype: A read error may produce the germline difference seen at one junction end. The V gene is TRBV6-6, the J gene TRBJ1-2; D remains ambiguous. Germline lookup yields CDR1 MNHNY and CDR2 SVGAGI (reference sequence). CDR3 size: 11 residues. The CDR3 DNA reads TGTGCCAGCAGGGGAAACTATGGCGACACCTTC. Its translation: CASRGNYGDTF.

The chain uses TRBV6-6 and TRBJ2-1; D assignment may be TRBD1 or TRBD2 (6 bases each). Trimming stripped 6 bases from V and 6 bases from J, with 12 bases between. Looked up from germline, CDR1 is MNHNY and CDR2 is SVGAGI (reference sequence). This CDR3 comprises 13 residues. CDR3 region: CASRRGVGNEQFF. The CDR3 region has the DNA TGTGCCAGCAGGAGGGGGGTGGGCAATGAGCAGTTCTTC.

CDR3 DNA: TGTGCCAGCAGCGTAACACCGGGACTCATCACAGATACGCAGTATTTT. The encoded protein is CASSVTPGLITDTQYF. V is TRBV9 and J is TRBJ2-3, with a weak D call TRBD2 (6 bases). Germline lookup yields CDR1 SGDLS and CDR2 YYNGEE. The V and J ends lost 1 base and 2 bases respectively, with 14 bases between them. This CDR3 has 16 amino acids.

V usage is TRBV19 and J usage is TRBJ1-1; possibly TRBD1 for D (6 bases). The CDR3 covers 15 residues. Germline-derived CDR1 and CDR2 are LNHDA and SQIVND (reference sequence). Trimming cost V 5 bases and J 5 bases, with 18 bases left between them. The CDR3 here is CASSSRRTGKTEAFF. The DNA of the CDR3 is TGTGCCAGTAGTTCCCGACGAACAGGGAAAACTGAAGCTTTCTTT.

In this sample, this clonotype turned up a few times. The DNA for the CDR3 is TGTGCCACCCGAGGATTACATAAGGAGAACTATGGCTACACCTTC. Protein product: CATRGLHKENYGYTF. The rearrangement uses TRBV6-1 and TRBJ1-2; D is unclear. Per germline, CDR1 MNHNS and CDR2 SASEGT. The CDR3 covers 15 residues. V gave up 10 bases and J gave up 2 bases, with 20 bases separating them.

This clonotype was found many times. V and J are TRBV20-1 and TRBJ2-5; TRBD2 might be the D (5 bases). V lost 1 base and J lost 2, with 14 bases in between. Germline lookup yields CDR1 DFQATT and CDR2 SNEGSKA (reference sequence). The CDR3 spans 15 residues. CDR3 coding DNA: TGCAGTGCTAGAGCTCCACGGGGAATTCAAGAGACCCAGTACTTC. Its protein product is CSARAPRGIQETQYF.

The chain has TRBV24-1 and TRBJ2-3; D call uncertain. Trimming removed 5 bases at V and 3 bases at J, with 2 bases between. CDR3 length: 11 residues. Germline V CDR1 and CDR2: KGHDR, SFDVKD. This chain's CDR3 is CATSVTDTQYF. CDR3 coding DNA: TGTGCCACCAGTGTAACAGATACGCAGTATTTT.

This clonotype has ten or more counts. This rearrangement joins TRBV4-3 to TRBJ2-6, with D unresolved. Germline lookup yields CDR1 LGHNA and CDR2 YSLEER. The ends were cut back, 0 bases at V and 0 bases at J, with 6 bases in the middle. The CDR3 has 16 amino acids. For the CDR3, the DNA is TGCGCCAGCAGCCAAGAGTGGGGCTCTGGGGCCAACGTCCTGACTTTC. As protein: CASSQEWGSGANVLTF.

The rearrangement uses TRBV2 and TRBJ1-1; D is unresolved. The CDR3 sequence is 11 residues long. CDR1 is SNHLY and CDR2 is FYNNEI in the germline V gene. Trimming pared 7 bases from V and 6 bases from J, leaving 9 bases between. The CDR3, as DNA: TGTGCCAGCACAGAGGTCTCTGAAGCTTTCTTT. Protein: CASTEVSEAFF.

The chain combines TRBV6-5 with TRBJ1-6; tentative D call: TRBD1 (5 bases). V was shortened by 0 bases and J by 6 bases, with 9 bases between the two germline ends. Germline CDR1 and CDR2: MNHEY and SVGAGI. This CDR3 has 15 amino acids. As DNA, the CDR3 is TGTGCCAGCAGTTACTCGGGACCCCGTAATTCACCCCTCCACTTT. It encodes CASSYSGPRNSPLHF.

In this sample, this clonotype turned up many times. This chain joins TRBV20-1 and TRBJ2-7; D is uncertain. V dropped 0 bases and J dropped 0 bases, with 6 bases sitting between them. The germline gives CDR1 DFQATT, CDR2 SNEGSKA (reference sequence). The CDR3 runs to 13 residues. CDR3 protein: CSARDFHSYEQYF. Here the CDR3 DNA reads TGCAGTGCTAGAGATTTTCACTCCTACGAGCAGTACTTC.

The rearrangement links TRBV28 to TRBJ1-1; no reliable D call. The CDR3 has 12 residues. Between the trimmed V and J ends, which lost 6 bases and 11 bases, there was a span of 16 bases. Germline V lookup: CDR1 MDHEN, CDR2 SYDVKM. As DNA, the CDR3 is TGTGCCAGCAGAACGCCAACAGTGAGGGCTTTCTTT. Translating gives CASRTPTVRAFF.

DNA of the CDR3: TGTGCCAGCAGTTTGGTTTTACAGAGCAATCAGCCCCAGCATTTT. As protein: CASSLVLQSNQPQHF. The chain is built from TRBV12-3 or TRBV12-4 and TRBJ1-5; D call uncertain. This CDR3 has 15 residues. V lost 3 bases and J lost 1, with 10 bases in between.

Concerning this clonotype itself: An end of the junction does not agree with germline; a read error may underlie this. The V call is TRBV7-9, the J call TRBJ2-1, with 12 bases lining up with TRBD1. Germline values: CDR1 SEHNR, CDR2 FQNEAQ (reference sequence). This CDR3 region has 13 residues. CDR3 sequence (DNA): TGTGCAAAAGACGGGACAGGGGGCGGTGGGGTGCGCTTC. Translating gives CAKDGTGGGGVRF.

V gene TRBV20-1 combines with J gene TRBJ2-1, with D perhaps TRBD1 (5 bases). CDR1 DFQATT and CDR2 SNEGSKA come from the germline V gene (reference sequence). This CDR3 has 13 amino acids. Trimming removed 4 bases from V and 5 bases from J, with 12 bases in between. The CDR3 DNA reads as TGCAGTGCTACGGACAAATGGGACAATGAGCAGTTCTTC. Translation: CSATDKWDNEQFF.

This clonotype has a count of ten or more. The V gene is TRBV25-1, the J gene TRBJ2-2, with 9 bases that match TRBD1. Per germline, CDR1 MGHDK and CDR2 SYGVNS. CDR3 size: 16 residues. The junction had 6 bases not matched to a gene; V was cut back by 4 bases and J by 3 bases. The CDR3 region has the DNA TGTGCCAGCAGTGTTGGAACAGGGGGCTACACCGGGGAGCTGTTTTTT. Translated: CASSVGTGGYTGELFF.

This clonotype was seen only a few times. This sequence joins TRBV7-8 and TRBJ2-5; D call uncertain. CDR1 is SGHVS and CDR2 is FQNEAQ in the germline V gene. The CDR3 extends over 14 amino acids. V dropped 5 bases and J dropped 5 bases, with 15 bases sitting between them. CDR3 region: CASSPIMGEETQYF. The CDR3 DNA follows: TGTGCCAGCAGCCCGATTATGGGTGAGGAGACCCAGTACTTC.

This clonotype has a count of ten or more. The CDR3 is CASSLGQRQETQYF. The CDR3 DNA is TGCGCCAGCAGCTTAGGACAGCGCCAAGAGACCCAGTACTTC. This chain links TRBV5-1 with TRBJ2-5; D perhaps matches TRBD1 (6 bases). Trimming stripped 2 bases from V and 1 base from J, with 9 bases between. The CDR3 extends over 14 amino acids. Germline CDR1 reads SGHRS; CDR2 reads YFSETQ.

The genes are TRBV15 and TRBJ1-2, with D uncertain. Germline CDR1 LNHNV, CDR2 YYDKDF (reference sequence). V dropped 1 base and J dropped 4 bases, with 7 bases sitting between them. This CDR3 has 13 residues. CDR3 nucleotide sequence: TGTGCCACCAGCAGAGGGAGAGTCTATGGCTACACCTTC. Translating gives CATSRGRVYGYTF.

This clonotype turned up a few times. This rearrangement joins TRBV12-3 or TRBV12-4 to TRBJ1-5; D uncertain. Trimming took off 3 bases at V and 8 bases at J, with 14 bases between the two ends. CDR3 length: 14 amino acids. The CDR3 nucleotides are TGTGCCAGCAGTTTCGAGTGGGGAGTTGAGCCCCAGCATTTT. It yields the protein CASSFEWGVEPQHF.

This clonotype showed up many times. The chain uses TRBV2 and TRBJ2-1; the match to TRBD1 covers 11 bases. V trimming: 2 bases; J trimming: 1 base; junction bases outside the gene matches: 13. The CDR3 sequence is 20 residues long. Germline lookup yields CDR1 SNHLY and CDR2 FYNNEI. CDR3 region: CASSEFRSGTGGISYNEQFF. The DNA for the CDR3 is TGTGCCAGCAGTGAATTCCGCTCCGGGACAGGGGGAATTTCCTACAATGAGCAGTTCTTC.